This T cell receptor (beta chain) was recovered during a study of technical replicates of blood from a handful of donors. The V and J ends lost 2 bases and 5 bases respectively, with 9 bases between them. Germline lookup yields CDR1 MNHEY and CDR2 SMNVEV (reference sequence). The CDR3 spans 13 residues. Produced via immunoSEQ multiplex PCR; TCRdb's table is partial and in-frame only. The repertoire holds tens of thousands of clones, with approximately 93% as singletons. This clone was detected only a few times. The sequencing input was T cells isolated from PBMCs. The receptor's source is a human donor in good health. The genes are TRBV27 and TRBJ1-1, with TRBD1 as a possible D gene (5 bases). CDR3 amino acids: CASSLQGSTEAFF. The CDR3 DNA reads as TGTGCCAGCAGTTTACAGGGATCAACTGAAGCTTTCTTT.